The T cell receptor (beta chain) under discussion was sequenced for a study of cytomegalovirus exposure and HLA in healthy donors (TCRdb year 2017). In terms of the full investigation: An earlier analysis of about 560 of the donors reported approximately 260 Gb of sequence data and roughly 120 million unique TCR beta sequences obtained from some 170 million T cells. On average, 235,054 unique TCR beta nucleotide sequences were sequenced per donor among some 430 genotyped donors of the cohort, with around 19% of those sequences being non-productive. A later analysis re-analyzed previously published TCR beta repertoires from about 600 donors and added high-resolution HLA genotyping to study TCR occurrence patterns. All discovery cohort repertoires had been generated on a single sequencing platform. Typing coverage differed by locus: A, B, C, DRB1 and DQB1 were typed in roughly 620-640 donors, DQA1 in 500 to 550, DPA1 in around 610, and DPB1 in around 490. The study combined high-throughput TCR immunosequencing, statistical association of individual TCRs with disease status, and machine learning to predict cytomegalovirus infection status. The study profiled the T cell repertoires of about 640 subjects by immunosequencing and related them to cytomegalovirus serostatus. To decide whether each TCR beta V gene segment behaved as functional or pseudogenic, an earlier analysis of some 600 of the donors relied on high-throughput TCR beta sequencing. A separate validation cohort of 100 to 150 different subjects was used in addition to the roughly 670-subject first cohort. An early release covering roughly 600 HLA-typed donors comprised approximately 300 gigabases of sequencing data and approximately 80 million unique TCR sequences. Roughly 5 DR-DQ haplotypes were handled as single units for association and clustering, since linkage in the cohort was strong. Among the 398 genotyped donors, 75% to 90% belonged to the genetic ancestry cluster associated with self-reported Caucasian donors. Donor age, sex, ethnicity and CMV serostatus were collected together with the repertoire data. In the later analysis, no new phenotypic data were used to find candidate immune exposures; instead, reliance was placed on TCR beta sequences and their occurrence across donors. Class I and class II HLA loci were covered by the typing at four-digit resolution. A later genetic analysis took genome-wide SNP genotypes for about 55% of the roughly 700 donors and used that subset as a discovery cohort. The study aimed to test whether cataloging public T cell receptors could reveal signatures of past pathogen exposure. Summary of the overall study and its limitations: For the cohort, immune exposure information was limited to CMV serostatus. Some 16 rarely observed V segments, including chromosome 9 orphons, were excluded from the earlier analysis of some 590 of the donors because counts were too low. In a later analysis, most CMV-associated TCR beta chains were found to appear HLA-restricted, with HLA associations seemingly driven largely by CMV exposure. The classifier was reported to diagnose cytomegalovirus status with high specificity and sensitivity in both the original cohort and the validation cohort. When HLA alleles, especially DR and DQ, strongly co-occurred, attributing TCR associations to individual alleles was difficult. A later analysis found that TCR association rates varied across HLA loci, with DRB1 alleles showing the most associated TCRs and HLA-C alleles the fewest. Correlated functional status among segregating V segments might reflect linkage disequilibrium, but an unknown experimental factor could not be ruled out. A group of highly shared sequence variants was considered likely to be a technical artifact of the sequencing pipeline. According to the authors, the approach could potentially be generalized to other disease states and immunological phenotypes. Because HLA typing was unavailable for some donors at each locus, only the typed subset was used in association tests. In a later analysis, HLA-associated TCR beta chains were found to be more clonally expanded and to have lower generation probabilities than equally common non-associated chains. A later genetic analysis reported fewer N-insertions in productive TCRs among donors in an Asian-associated ancestry cluster than the roughly 700-donor mean. Some IMGT-functional V segments, including TRBV6-2 and TRBV6-3, could not be distinguished by the 87-base-pair reads and were therefore excluded. According to a later analysis, parvovirus B19, influenza, CMV and Epstein-Barr virus appeared linked to several top co-occurrence clusters. Roughly uniform sequencing depth across donors was assumed in presence/absence analyses, although this assumption may not hold. Three of the identified cytomegalovirus-associated TCR beta chains were confirmed in vitro to be specific for cytomegalovirus antigens. Most TCR sequences were observed very rarely across donors, whereas some public TCRs were present in many individuals. In the study, roughly 160 TCR beta chains were listed as associated with cytomegalovirus. In an earlier analysis of 587 of the donors, most TCR beta V segments appeared in productive rearrangements about 90% or about 30% of the time, broadly matching IMGT annotations. Only TCR beta chains were sequenced in this cohort, and the absence of alpha or paired-chain data limited detectable features. V-gene and J-gene trimming of TCR beta chains was associated with a missense DCLRE1C variant in a later genetic analysis, and the association was replicated in an independent cohort. At a false discovery rate of 0.05, a later analysis linked 15,000 to 20,000 TCR beta sequences to specific HLA alleles. A further reported finding was that TCR beta sequences accurately predicted the HLA-A and HLA-B alleles for most subjects in the first cohort.

V is clipped by 3 bases and J by 0 bases, and the sequence between their germline boundaries is 12 bases long. CDR3 length: 17 amino acids, cysteine to phenylalanine. This entry keeps only the CDR3 DNA: 51 bases, framed from base 1. Looking up the germline V gene yields CDR1 SGHVS and CDR2 FNYEAQ. Library generation was performed with the immunoSEQ multiplex PCR assay. For the multiplex PCR, a mixture combining 60 forward primers for TCR Vbeta segments and 13 reverse primers for TCR Jbeta segments was used. Amplification of the CDR3 region of rearranged TCR beta genes was performed with a multiplex PCR assay on genomic DNA. On the Illumina HiSeq System, the amplified TCR beta libraries were sequenced as 87-base-pair reads. In the authors' own workflow: In a later analysis, roughly 80 million unique TCR beta chains were counted across the roughly 670 repertoires, and approximately 11 million of these chains were shared by at least two donors. A nearest-neighbor algorithm error-corrected the raw reads and collapsed the reads into unique sequences, merging closely related sequences to remove PCR and sequencing errors. CDR3 sequences were aligned to IMGT reference sequences to assign V, D and J gene segments. For a sequence to be retained, a match of at least six nucleotides to both a V gene segment and a J gene segment was required. Rearrangements were classified as productive when the CDR3 lacked stop codons and remained in frame with V and J, and all other rearrangements were classified as non-productive. Following IMGT convention, CDR3 was defined as the stretch from the second conserved V-encoded cysteine up to the conserved J-encoded phenylalanine. The earlier analysis of about 610 of the donors excluded any sequence lacking an unambiguous match to a single V gene segment. An earlier analysis of a few hundred of the donors classified V segments as functional when productive rearrangements were above 56.7% and as segregating when the standard deviation between donors was above 5%. A statistical classification framework was built for diagnosing cytomegalovirus status from the catalog of TCR beta chain sequences. In a later analysis, V and J genes were assigned by comparing TCR nucleotide sequences against IMGT/GENE-DB human TR gene sequences. Using the TCRdist pipeline, a later analysis assigned CDR3 sequences along with most-parsimonious VDJ recombination scenarios. In a later analysis, each TCR beta chain was defined by its CDR3 amino acid sequence together with its V-gene family, and reads without a unique V-gene family were excluded. To address suspected cross-contamination and a sequencing artifact, a later analysis removed several hundred highly shared, low-generation-probability nucleotide sequences. In a later analysis, a clonal expansion index for each public chain was calculated from normalized within-repertoire ranks of inferred template counts. In a later analysis, generation probabilities were computed with a VDJ recombination model fitted to out-of-frame rearrangements, and the resulting probabilities were checked against IGoR. In a later analysis, hypergeometric tests were used to score TCR-TCR, TCR-HLA and TCR-CMV co-occurrence, with a repertoire-size bias correction applied to TCR pairs. A later analysis estimated false discovery rates by permuting HLA or CMV assignments 20 times. In a later analysis, co-occurring TCRs were grouped with DBSCAN, and TCRdist sequence similarity was added when clustering was performed within HLA-allele-positive subsets. Co-occurrence clustering excluded repertoires with fewer than 30,000 or more than 120,000 public chains, plus five with anomalous nucleotide sharing. TCRdb carries this immuneACCESS record with in-frame sequences only. Its versions omit some clonotypes, under half of them owing to an unresolved V gene in the studies checked, with the rest unexplained. D and trimming come from the DNA, and the V and J calls and clone size come from that table. The sample yields a few hundred thousand clones; 60% to 80% were counted once. Jointly, the top ten make up around 1.8% of the sample.

The cohort comprised some 700 healthy bone marrow donors. At the time of sampling, all cohort members were nominally healthy, though unrecorded immune exposures were likely present. The donor tested CMV seronegative, placing the donor among the 350 or so seronegative members of the cohort. Each donor provided a peripheral blood sample, and peripheral blood mononuclear cells were used for TCR beta sequencing. Genomic DNA extraction from the blood cell samples was performed with the Qiagen DNeasy Blood Extraction Kit. With respect to this clone: Its antigen remains unidentified. No clone much larger than this one lies a single base away; base qualities are absent.

The V and J segments used are TRBV7-6 and TRBJ2-6; a tentative D match to TRBD1 spans 5 bases. This clonotype was obtained from a young man in good health and CMV-seronegative. The sequenced sample was PBMCs. The base sequence is TGTGCCAGCAGCTTCCCTGGACACCTCTCTGGGGCCAACGTCCTGACTTTC. Its protein is CASSFPGHLSGANVLTF.